Below are 19 T cell receptor beta chains sequenced from a single sample in a study of blood T cell repertoires in COVID-19. Sequenced by immunoSEQ multiplex PCR; TCRdb stores in-frame clones only, minus some. The sample yields just over 25,000 clones, roughly 90% seen once. Sequencing was done on a sample of peripheral blood. The receptors were gathered from a man between 70 and 80 years old with acute or convalescent COVID-19.

The chain employs TRBV6-6 and TRBJ2-2, with 10 bases matching TRBD2. This CDR3 spans 21 amino acids. Germline V lookup: CDR1 MNHNY, CDR2 SVGAGI (reference sequence). The V and J ends lost 5 bases and 3 bases, in that order; junction bases with no gene match: 21. The DNA of the CDR3 is TGTGCCAGCAGTCCCGGAGCCACCTTTAAAGCCGGGACTAGCGACACCGGGGAGCTGTTTTTT. This sequence encodes CASSPGATFKAGTSDTGELFF.

This rearrangement joins TRBV21-1 to TRBJ2-7; TRBD2 is the table's D call, not checked against the DNA. TRBV21-1 is listed as a pseudogene. This CDR3 has 16 amino acids. The DNA of the CDR3 is TGTGCCAGCAGCAAGACTAGCTCTTGGGTGTCCTACGAGCAGTACTTC. It yields the protein CASSKTSSWVSYEQYF.

V is TRBV7-3 and J is TRBJ1-2, with 8 positions matching TRBD1. Germline CDR1 reads SGHTA; CDR2 reads FQGTGA. The CDR3 spans 13 residues. Unmatched junction bases numbered 2, after V lost 5 bases and J lost 3 bases. The DNA for the CDR3 is TGTGCCAGCAGCGTGGACAGGGACTATGGCTACACCTTC. This translates into CASSVDRDYGYTF.

This chain uses TRBV5-1 with TRBJ2-1, with TRBD1 matching over 10 bases. Looked up from germline, CDR1 is SGHRS and CDR2 is YFSETQ. The CDR3 runs to 18 residues. V was clipped by 3 bases and J by 2 bases; unmatched bases: 11. CDR3 coding DNA: TGCGCCAGCAGCTCCGGGACAGGGGCGTTTATGACCTACAATGAGCAGTTCTTC. It yields the protein CASSSGTGAFMTYNEQFF.

The chain combines TRBV11-1 with TRBJ2-5, with TRBD1 matching over 10 bases. Germline trimming cut 5 bases from V and 6 bases from J; bases unmatched to any gene: 9. The CDR3 is 15 amino acids. CDR1 is SGHAT, CDR2 FQDESV, per germline (reference sequence). This CDR3 reads CASSVRGTGEKTQYF. The CDR3 bases are TGTGCCAGCAGCGTACGGGGGACAGGGGAAAAGACCCAGTACTTC.

J is TRBJ1-2 and V is TRBV2, with TRBD1 as a possible D gene (5 bases). The CDR3 has 15 residues. From germline, CDR1 is SNHLY and CDR2 FYNNEI. V lost 1 base to trimming and J lost 5 bases, with 14 bases between them. The CDR3 DNA sequence: TGTGCCAGCAGTGAAGGGGGGGGAGAATGGTATGGCTACACCTTC. Translating it yields CASSEGGGEWYGYTF.

The chain links TRBV6-2 or TRBV6-3 to TRBJ1-3, with D unclear. This CDR3 is built from 16 residues. The germline CDR1 and CDR2 sequences are MNHEY and SVGEGT. The germline V and J ends were trimmed by 4 bases and 0 bases, with 13 bases remaining between them. In DNA form, the CDR3 reads TGTGCCAGCAGTTCCACATACGCAAGCTCTGGAAACACCATATATTTT. Residues: CASSSTYASSGNTIYF.

The chain joins TRBV28 to TRBJ1-6; possible D gene TRBD1, 6 bases. This CDR3 has 17 residues. Trimming pared 10 bases from V and 0 bases from J, leaving 19 bases between. Germline V lookup: CDR1 MDHEN, CDR2 SYDVKM. CDR3 in amino acids: CATIDRIFSSYNSPLHF. The CDR3 coding sequence is TGTGCCACCATAGACAGGATCTTTAGCTCCTATAATTCACCCCTCCACTTT.

V and J are TRBV28 and TRBJ1-5; 10 bases line up with TRBD1. CDR3 size: 15 residues. V lost 6 bases and J lost 6; bases outside the gene matches: 8. CDR1 and CDR2 (germline): MDHEN, SYDVKM. This chain's CDR3 is CASRSDRGQSQPQHF. CDR3 DNA: TGTGCCAGCAGATCTGACAGGGGGCAAAGTCAGCCCCAGCATTTT.

The DNA of the CDR3 is TGCAGTGCTAGAATATTCAATGAGCAGTTCTTC. This codes for CSARIFNEQFF. The rearrangement links TRBV20-1 to TRBJ2-1; D ambiguous. The CDR3 runs to 11 residues. The germline V gene encodes CDR1 DFQATT and CDR2 SNEGSKA (reference sequence). V lost 2 bases, J lost 6 bases, and 5 bases lay in between.

The rearrangement joins TRBV15 to TRBJ2-7; D is possibly TRBD1 (5 bases). This CDR3 comprises 18 residues. CDR1 LNHNV and CDR2 YYDKDF come from the germline V gene (reference sequence). Trimming shortened V by 1 base and J by 3 bases, and 22 bases separated the two germline ends. The CDR3 nucleotides read TGTGCCACCAGCAGAGGTCCCCACACAGGCCCCACTGACTACGAGCAGTACTTC. Protein: CATSRGPHTGPTDYEQYF.

This clone was counted between two and nine times. The genes are TRBV7-2 and TRBJ2-3, with D possibly TRBD1 on 5 matching bases. Germline V CDR1 and CDR2: SGHTA, FQGNSA. The CDR3 is 14 residues long. The V end lost 3 bases, the J end lost 2 bases, and 9 bases lay between the germline ends. This CDR3 reads CASSLTATTDTQYF. Written as DNA, the CDR3 is TGTGCCAGCAGCTTGACAGCTACCACAGATACGCAGTATTTT.

Here the CDR3 DNA reads TGTGCCAGTAGCCCTACAGGGGGCACTAATGAAAAACTGTTTTTT. This sequence encodes CASSPTGGTNEKLFF. This chain connects TRBV19 to TRBJ1-4, with 9 bases that match TRBD1. After removal of 6 bases from V and 2 bases from J, the junction contained 4 bases not matched to a gene. The length of the CDR3 is 15 residues. Per the germline V gene, CDR1 is LNHDA and CDR2 is SQIVND (reference sequence).

The rearrangement joins TRBV5-1 to TRBJ2-3; 11 nucleotides line up with TRBD2. Germline trimming cut 4 bases from V and 5 bases from J; bases unmatched to any gene: 6. Looked up from germline, CDR1 is SGHRS and CDR2 is YFSETQ. The CDR3 spans 15 residues. The CDR3 reads CASSPVAGGLDTQYF. CDR3 in DNA: TGCGCCAGCAGCCCGGTAGCGGGAGGGTTAGATACGCAGTATTTT. Filled out from reference TRBV5-1 and TRBJ2-3, the complete variable domain reads KAGVTQTPRYLIKTRGQQVTLSCSPISGHRSVSWYQQTPGQGLQFLFEYFSETQRNKGNFPGRFSGRQFSNSRSEMNVSTLELGDSALYLCASSPVAGGLDTQYFGPGTRLTVL.

The rearrangement joins TRBV27 to TRBJ2-7; D perhaps matches TRBD2 (6 bases). V was shortened by 5 bases and J by 4 bases, with 18 bases between the two germline ends. This CDR3 comprises 15 residues. Germline CDR1 and CDR2: MNHEY and SMNVEV (reference sequence). CDR3 sequence: CASSRTGTSGYEQYF. The CDR3 region has the DNA TGTGCCAGCAGTCGAACCGGGACTTCAGGTTACGAGCAGTACTTC.

V usage is TRBV3-1 (or the pseudogene TRBV3-2) and J usage is TRBJ2-7, with 8 nucleotides matching TRBD1. With 1 base clipped from V and 6 bases from J, the junction kept 2 bases outside the gene matches. CDR3 length: 13 residues. Germline CDR1 LGHDT, CDR2 YNNKEL (reference sequence). The CDR3 nucleotides are TGTGCCAGCAGCCAAGTCCAGGGGGCCGAGCAGTACTTC. This codes for CASSQVQGAEQYF.

This clone was seen a single time. CDR3 bases: TGTGCCAGCAGTTCAGGGGGGACAGGTGGCTACACCTTC. Amino acids: CASSSGGTGGYTF. This rearrangement joins TRBV28 to TRBJ1-2, with 8 bases lining up with TRBD1. Germline CDR1 is MDHEN and CDR2 is SYDVKM. Trimming removed 4 bases from V and 7 bases from J; junction bases left unmatched: 5. The CDR3 contains 13 residues.

This chain connects TRBV5-6 to TRBJ2-7; 8 nucleotides agree with TRBD1. Germline trimming cut 5 bases from V and 3 bases from J; bases unmatched to any gene: 7. The CDR3 extends over 14 amino acids. The germline gives CDR1 SGHDT, CDR2 YYEEEE. The CDR3, as DNA: TGTGCCAGCAGACCCTGGACAGGGATCTACGAGCAGTACTTC. It specifies CASRPWTGIYEQYF.

This clone appeared once. This chain links TRBV29-1 with TRBJ1-5, with a weak D call TRBD1 (6 bases). The CDR3 consists of 13 residues. CDR1 SQVTM and CDR2 ANQGSEA come from the germline V gene. The ends were cut back, 6 bases at V and 3 bases at J, with 12 bases in the middle. CDR3 amino acids: CSVGGQINQPQHF. CDR3 nucleotides: TGCAGCGTCGGTGGACAGATCAATCAGCCCCAGCATTTT.